This entry lists 10 T cell receptor beta chains sequenced from one sample in a study of cytomegalovirus exposure and HLA in healthy donors. 60 Vbeta and 13 Jbeta primers were used in PCR. The repertoire was sequenced with immunoSEQ multiplex PCR; TCRdb's copy has only in-frame clones and lacks some. The profile shows about 160,000 clones, more than 60% of them singletons. Material for sequencing was PBMCs. The origin of the receptors is a woman in her 30s in good health and CMV-seronegative.

This clone was observed once. The germline gene is not matched at one end of the junction; a read error may be the cause. The V call is TRBV7-7, the J call TRBJ2-1; weak D call: TRBD1 (5 bases). From germline, CDR1 is SSHAT and CDR2 FNYEAQ (reference sequence). The length of the CDR3 is 17 residues. The CDR3 loop is CASSSQMAGLNYNEQFF. For the CDR3, the DNA is TGTGCTAGCAGCTCCCAAATGGCAGGGTTGAACTACAATGAGCAGTTCTTC.

This sequence joins TRBV5-1 and TRBJ2-7; the D is unclear. V shed 6 bases and J shed 2 bases, with 15 bases lying between them. Germline loops: CDR1 SGHRS, CDR2 YFSETQ. The CDR3 has 14 residues. As DNA, the CDR3 is TGCGCCAGCAAGGAAGCGTCCTTAACCTACGAGCAGTACTTC. As protein: CASKEASLTYEQYF.

The CDR3: CASRDRRGNSPLHF. In DNA form, the CDR3 reads TGTGCCAGCAGGGACCGCAGGGGGAATTCACCCCTCCACTTT. V gene TRBV6-1 combines with J gene TRBJ1-6; 7 bases are a match to TRBD1. Trimming removed 6 bases from V and 7 bases from J; junction bases left unmatched: 6. CDR1 and CDR2 (germline): MNHNS, SASEGT. This CDR3 is 14 amino acids long.

The J gene is TRBJ2-1, the V gene TRBV5-1, with TRBD2 matching 9 bases. V lost 0 bases, J lost 10 bases, and 8 bases stayed unmatched. Germline lookup yields CDR1 SGHRS and CDR2 YFSETQ. The CDR3 sequence is 15 residues long. Here the CDR3 DNA reads TGCGCCAGCAGCTTGGCTGCGGGGGGGGGTAGAGAGCAGTTCTTC. Its translation is CASSLAAGGGREQFF.

V and J are TRBV9 and TRBJ1-5; TRBD1 matches 11 bases. Germline loops: CDR1 SGDLS, CDR2 YYNGEE. V shed 4 bases, J shed 1 base, and the junction held 10 bases outside the gene matches. This CDR3 is 18 amino acids long. CDR3 loop: CASSSTRTGGRSNQPQHF. As DNA, the CDR3 is TGTGCCAGCAGCTCCACCCGGACAGGGGGCAGGAGCAATCAGCCCCAGCATTTT.

The genes are TRBV2 and TRBJ1-5; 7 nucleotides align to TRBD1. This CDR3 region has 14 residues. Germline V gene sequence: CDR1 SNHLY, CDR2 FYNNEI. The V and J ends lost 5 bases and 7 bases, in that order; junction bases with no gene match: 8. CDR3 coding DNA: TGTGCCAGCAGTAGGGGGCAGGGAGGACAGCCCCAGCATTTT. Amino acids: CASSRGQGGQPQHF.

In DNA, the CDR3 is TGCGCCAGCAGCTTGGTGGGGCAAACTGAAGCTTTCTTT. This encodes CASSLVGQTEAFF. The J gene is TRBJ1-1, the V gene TRBV5-1; D may be TRBD1 (5 bases). Trimming removed 0 bases at V and 5 bases at J, with 8 bases between. Germline V CDR1 and CDR2: SGHRS, YFSETQ. The CDR3 loop spans 13 amino acids.

This clone was picked up one time. The V call is TRBV5-6, the J call TRBJ2-5; D is possibly TRBD2 (6 bases). Germline CDR1 is SGHDT and CDR2 is YYEEEE. This CDR3 is built from 15 residues. V dropped 8 bases and J dropped 6 bases, with 23 bases sitting between them. CDR3 region: CASFLGGVGVKTQYF. The CDR3 region has the DNA TGTGCCAGTTTCCTCGGGGGAGTGGGGGTTAAGACCCAGTACTTC.

The chain links TRBV27 to TRBJ2-1; the D gene is possibly TRBD1 (5 bases). Trimming shortened V by 5 bases and J by 0 bases, and 23 bases separated the two germline ends. This CDR3 spans 19 amino acids. Looked up from germline, CDR1 is MNHEY and CDR2 is SMNVEV (reference sequence). For the CDR3, the DNA is TGTGCCAGCAGTGTAGGGGCTAGAACACTCATGAGCTCCTACAATGAGCAGTTCTTC. Protein product: CASSVGARTLMSSYNEQFF.

The J gene is TRBJ1-4, the V gene TRBV2; 8 positions agree with TRBD1. CDR3 length equals 16 residues. Germline V gene data show CDR1 as SNHLY and CDR2 as FYNNEI. V was pared by 7 bases and J by 5 bases, with 12 bases of the junction left unmatched. The CDR3: CASKIVPGQENEKLFF. For the CDR3, the DNA is TGTGCCAGCAAGATCGTACCGGGACAGGAAAATGAAAAACTGTTTTTT.